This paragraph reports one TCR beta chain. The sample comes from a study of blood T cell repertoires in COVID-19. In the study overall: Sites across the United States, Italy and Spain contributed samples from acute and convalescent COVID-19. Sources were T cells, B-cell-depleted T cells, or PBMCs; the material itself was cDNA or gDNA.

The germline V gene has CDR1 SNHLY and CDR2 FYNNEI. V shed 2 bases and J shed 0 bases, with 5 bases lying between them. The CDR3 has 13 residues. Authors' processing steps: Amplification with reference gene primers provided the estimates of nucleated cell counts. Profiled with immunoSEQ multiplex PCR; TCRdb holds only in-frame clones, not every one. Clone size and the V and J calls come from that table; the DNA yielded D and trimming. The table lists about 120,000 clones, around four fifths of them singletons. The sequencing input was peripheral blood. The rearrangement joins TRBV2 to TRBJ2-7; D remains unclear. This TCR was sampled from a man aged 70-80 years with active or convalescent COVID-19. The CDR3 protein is CASSETVSYEQYF. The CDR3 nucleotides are TGTGCCAGCAGTGAAACGGTCTCCTACGAGCAGTACTTC.